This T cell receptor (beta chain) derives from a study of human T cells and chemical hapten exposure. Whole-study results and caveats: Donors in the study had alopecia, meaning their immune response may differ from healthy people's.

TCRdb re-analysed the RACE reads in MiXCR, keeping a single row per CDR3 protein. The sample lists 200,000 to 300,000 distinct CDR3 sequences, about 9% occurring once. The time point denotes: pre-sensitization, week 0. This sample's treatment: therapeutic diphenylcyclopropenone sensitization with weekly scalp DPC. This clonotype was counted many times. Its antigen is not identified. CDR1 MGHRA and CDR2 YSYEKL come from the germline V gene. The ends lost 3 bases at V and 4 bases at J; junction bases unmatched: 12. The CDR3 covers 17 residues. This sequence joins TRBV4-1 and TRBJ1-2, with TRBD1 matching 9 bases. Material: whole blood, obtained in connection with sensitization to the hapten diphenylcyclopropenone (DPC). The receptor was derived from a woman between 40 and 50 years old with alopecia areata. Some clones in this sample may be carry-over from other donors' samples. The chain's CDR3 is CASSHPWTGAGAYGYTF. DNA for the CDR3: TGCGCCAGCAGCCACCCATGGACAGGGGCGGGGGCCTATGGCTACACCTTC.